This T cell receptor (beta chain) was captured in a study of shared clonotypes between healthy human individuals. Study findings and constraints: Naive CD4 clonotype sharing across four donors was about 5%.

CD45RO-negative CD8 cells positively selected for CCR7 made up the naive population, which excluded terminally differentiated effector memory CD45RA+ cells. Genomic DNA belonging to each subset was distributed in equal measure over several immunoSEQ plates. Clones were read by immunoSEQ multiplex PCR, and TCRdb kept only the in-frame ones, dropping some. The sample has about 2 million clones, roughly 94% seen once. Turning to this clone: Its antigen is as yet unknown.

Germline CDR1 MNHNY, CDR2 SVGAGI (reference sequence). The ends were cut back, 6 bases at V and 2 bases at J, with 14 bases in the middle. CDR3 length: 15 amino acids. Material for sequencing was naive CD8+ T cells sorted from blood. This chain connects TRBV6-6 to TRBJ2-1; TRBD1 or TRBD2 may be the D gene (6 bases each). The receptor was isolated from a man aged 18 to 35 in good health. The CDR3 nucleotides are TGTGCCAGCAGAATGGGGGGCGCGCCCTACAATGAGCAGTTCTTC. It codes for CASRMGGAPYNEQFF.